This T cell receptor (beta chain) was profiled in a study of blood T cells in healthy people across ages. Notes on this clonotype: Its cognate antigen is unknown.

The second PCR ran roughly 7 to 11 cycles with a sample-barcoded 5' primer and J-beta primers. Unique molecular identifiers of 12 random nucleotides labeled each cDNA. TCRdb reprocessed the 5' RACE reads via MiXCR and lists one record per CDR3 protein. The profile covers 650,000 to 1,000,000 distinct CDR3 sequences, with 35% to 40% appearing a single time and around 13% taken by the ten largest. Findings and limits, study-wide: PBMCs went unsorted, and a conclusive naive versus antigen-experienced comparison was therefore prevented.

Sequenced sample: blood. The TCR was taken from a man aged 18 to 30 in good health.

CDR3 amino acids: CASSHDARTARNTEAFF. CDR3 DNA sequence: TGTGCCAGCAGCCACGACGCCAGAACAGCGAGGAACACTGAAGCTTTCTTT. The chain joins TRBV7-9 to TRBJ1-1, with unresolved D. Germline V gives CDR1 SEHNR, CDR2 FQNEAQ (reference sequence). V was pared by 5 bases and J by 1 base, with 20 bases between. CDR3 length: 17 amino acids.